These 3 T cell receptor beta chains originate from one sample sequenced in a study of cytomegalovirus exposure and HLA in healthy donors. The PCR made use of 60 Vbeta and 13 Jbeta primers. Profiled with immunoSEQ multiplex PCR; TCRdb holds only in-frame clones, not every one. The table records roughly 120,000 clones, around two thirds of them present only once. Sequencing used PBMCs. The receptors shown here come from a woman in her thirties or forties in good health and CMV-seropositive.

V gene TRBV7-6 combines with J gene TRBJ1-3; possibly TRBD1 for D (5 bases). The germline V gene encodes CDR1 SGHVS and CDR2 FNYEAQ. This CDR3 region has 14 residues. Trimming stripped 1 base from V and 3 bases from J, with 7 bases between. CDR3 DNA sequence: TGTGCCAGCAGCTTAGATAGGGGTGGAAACACCATATATTTT. It is translated as CASSLDRGGNTIYF.

CDR3 nucleotide sequence: TGTGCCAGCAGCTTAAGGCGGGGGAACAATGAGCAGTTCTTC. Translating it yields CASSLRRGNNEQFF. J is TRBJ2-1 and V is TRBV11-1, with TRBD2 matching 7 bases. This CDR3 is built from 14 residues. V was clipped by 2 bases and J by 5 bases; unmatched bases: 3. Looked up from germline, CDR1 is SGHAT and CDR2 is FQDESV (reference sequence).

The J gene is TRBJ2-2, the V gene TRBV7-2; possible D gene TRBD1, 6 bases. Germline lookup yields CDR1 SGHTA and CDR2 FQGNSA. The V gene lost 5 bases and the J gene lost 4 bases, with 14 bases spanning the gap. The CDR3 is 15 amino acids. The CDR3 nucleotides are TGTGCCAGCAGCACTACAGGGCTTTTCACCGGGGAGCTGTTTTTT. Its protein is CASSTTGLFTGELFF.